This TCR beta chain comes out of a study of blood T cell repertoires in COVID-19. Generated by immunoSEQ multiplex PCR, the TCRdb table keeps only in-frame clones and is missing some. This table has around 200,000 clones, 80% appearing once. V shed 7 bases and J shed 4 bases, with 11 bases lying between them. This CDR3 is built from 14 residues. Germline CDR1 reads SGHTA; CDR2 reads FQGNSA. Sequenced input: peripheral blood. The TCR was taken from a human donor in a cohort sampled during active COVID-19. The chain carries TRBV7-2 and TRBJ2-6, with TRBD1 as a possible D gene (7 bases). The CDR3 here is CASKGAGGANVLTF. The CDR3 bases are TGTGCCAGCAAGGGGGCGGGAGGGGCCAACGTCCTGACTTTC.